This TCR beta chain was found in a study of Ad26.COV2.S vaccination and SARS-CoV-2 variants. Overall study results and limits: Placebo recipients and vaccine recipients were similar in non-spike TCR breadth. Substantial breadth was reportedly displayed by spike-specific CD8+ and CD4+ T cell responses after vaccination. Total T cell responses were possibly underestimated by TCR breadth and depth analyses.

With 6 bases removed from V and 3 bases from J, the gap between germline ends came to 14 bases. Germline lookup yields CDR1 LGHDT and CDR2 YNNKEL (reference sequence). CDR3 length: 14 residues. Assay: immunoSEQ multiplex PCR; the TCRdb copy retains only in-frame clones and omits some. The table records around 86,000 clones, approximately 82% of them present only once. Notes on this clone: Antigen specificity is unknown.

V and J are TRBV3-1 (or the pseudogene TRBV3-2) and TRBJ2-5; D uncertain. The TCR originated in a human donor who had recovered from COVID-19. The input for sequencing was peripheral blood, taken after recovery from COVID-19. The CDR3 sequence is CASSQPYSEETQYF. DNA of the CDR3: TGTGCCAGCAGTCAACCCTACAGCGAAGAGACCCAGTACTTC.